Presented here are 12 T cell receptor beta chains from one specimen sequenced in a study of neurological immune-mediated disorders. A single record per CDR3 protein comes from TCRdb applying MiXCR to the 5' RACE reads. The sample carries just over 95,000 distinct CDR3 sequences, approximately 3.3% recorded once. The material sequenced was PBMCs. The receptors come from a woman aged 18-29 years with multiple sclerosis.

This clonotype was seen repeatedly, ten times or more. The rearrangement joins TRBV4-2 to TRBJ2-1; 8 bases fit TRBD2. This CDR3 has 16 amino acids. The germline CDR1 and CDR2 sequences are LGHNA and YNFKEQ. V shed 3 bases, J shed 0 bases, and the junction held 4 bases outside the gene matches. CDR3 bases: TGTGCCAGCAGCCAGGTAGCGGGAAGCTCCTACAATGAGCAGTTCTTC. Translating it yields CASSQVAGSSYNEQFF.

In this sample, this clonotype turned up many times. The chain recombines TRBV20-1 with TRBJ2-3; D is possibly TRBD2 (6 bases). V was pared by 4 bases and J by 2 bases, with 13 bases between. The length of the CDR3 is 14 residues. The germline V gene encodes CDR1 DFQATT and CDR2 SNEGSKA (reference sequence). CDR3: CSANRAGLTDTQYF. CDR3 coding DNA: TGCAGTGCTAATCGAGCGGGCCTCACAGATACGCAGTATTTT.

This clonotype was counted at least ten times. The rearrangement joins TRBV24-1 to TRBJ1-2; D is perhaps TRBD1 (6 bases). The V end was cut by 6 bases, the J end by 1 base, with 14 bases between. CDR1 is KGHDR, CDR2 SFDVKD, per germline. The CDR3 consists of 15 residues. CDR3 in amino acids: CATSHNRADNYGYTF. CDR3 nucleotides: TGTGCCACCAGTCATAACAGGGCCGATAACTATGGCTACACCTTC.

This clonotype was seen ten or more times. V and J are TRBV7-2 and TRBJ2-7, with D possibly TRBD2 on 5 matching bases. Germline V gene lookup returns CDR1 SGHTA and CDR2 FQGNSA. Trimming removed 2 bases from V and 2 bases from J, with 13 bases in between. The CDR3 spans 15 residues. CDR3 protein: CASSLQDGGAYEQYF. The CDR3 bases are TGTGCCAGCAGCTTACAGGACGGAGGAGCCTACGAGCAGTACTTC. Using reference TRBV7-2 and TRBJ2-7 for the parts outside the CDR3, the full variable domain is GAGVSQSPSNKVTEKGKDVELRCDPISGHTALYWYRQSLGQGLEFLIYFQGNSAPDKSGLPSDRFSAERTGGSVSTLTIQRTQQEDSAVYLCASSLQDGGAYEQYFGPGTRLTVT.

This chain links TRBV7-6 with TRBJ2-5; a weak D match, TRBD1 (6 bases). Germline-derived CDR1 and CDR2 are SGHVS and FNYEAQ. V was trimmed by 3 bases and J by 9 bases, leaving 11 bases between them. CDR3 length equals 12 residues. CDR3: CASSFKGHPQYF. CDR3 in DNA: TGTGCCAGCAGCTTCAAGGGACATCCCCAGTACTTC.

There are many counts of this clonotype. This rearrangement joins TRBV9 to TRBJ1-3; 9 nucleotides match TRBD1. V lost 4 bases to trimming and J lost 0 bases; unmatched junction nucleotides: 8. The germline V gene has CDR1 SGDLS and CDR2 YYNGEE. The CDR3 runs to 17 residues. CDR3 nucleotide sequence: TGTGCCAGCAGCCCGACCGGGACAGGGAACTCTGGAAACACCATATATTTT. It yields the protein CASSPTGTGNSGNTIYF.

The table lists this clonotype with many counts. The rearrangement joins TRBV6-2 or TRBV6-3 to TRBJ2-7; D is undetermined. CDR1 and CDR2 (germline): MNHEY, SVGEGT. The CDR3 has 12 residues. V dropped 5 bases and J dropped 0 bases, with 5 bases sitting between them. This CDR3 reads CASSASSYEQYF. CDR3 DNA sequence: TGTGCCAGCAGTGCCTCCTCCTACGAGCAGTACTTC.

This clonotype was seen ten or more times. The chain employs TRBV6-2 or TRBV6-3 and TRBJ2-7, with TRBD1 as a possible D gene (5 bases). The CDR3 is 13 residues long. Trimming stripped 2 bases from V and 10 bases from J, with 15 bases between. The germline CDR1 and CDR2 sequences are MNHEY and SVGEGT. CDR3 in amino acids: CASSYRQIPSQYF. CDR3 DNA: TGTGCCAGCAGTTACAGACAGATTCCAAGCCAGTACTTC.

The V and J genes are TRBV5-1 and TRBJ2-5, with a possible D match to TRBD1 (8 bases). Trimming took off 4 bases at V and 5 bases at J, with 15 bases between the two ends. CDR3 length: 14 amino acids. CDR1 is SGHRS, CDR2 YFSETQ, per germline. Here the CDR3 reads CASSLQGGSETQYF. In DNA, the CDR3 is TGCGCCAGCAGCCTACAGGGGGGGTCGGAGACCCAGTACTTC.

This clonotype was observed many times. The gene calls are TRBV29-1 and TRBJ1-1, with D hard to call. Germline CDR1 reads SQVTM; CDR2 reads ANQGSEA. The V gene lost 0 bases and the J gene lost 10 bases, with 21 bases spanning the gap. The CDR3 totals 15 residues. The CDR3 DNA reads TGCAGCGTTGAAGAAGAAAACGGGCCCCGGGGTGGAGCTTTCTTT. Its translation: CSVEEENGPRGGAFF.

The chain has TRBV6-5 and TRBJ1-1; D unclear. The germline gives CDR1 MNHEY, CDR2 SVGAGI. Trimming removed 4 bases from V and 0 bases from J, with 12 bases in between. This CDR3 region has 15 residues. CDR3 loop: CASSSLSGMNTEAFF. DNA of the CDR3: TGTGCCAGCAGTTCCCTATCGGGAATGAACACTGAAGCTTTCTTT.

This clonotype was picked up many times. The genes are TRBV29-1 and TRBJ1-1; D possibly corresponds to TRBD1 (5 bases). There are 15 residues in the CDR3. Germline CDR1 and CDR2: SQVTM and ANQGSEA. V gave up 2 bases and J gave up 0 bases, with 13 bases separating them. CDR3 region: CSVETGHGLNTEAFF. The CDR3 coding sequence is TGCAGCGTTGAAACAGGTCACGGACTGAACACTGAAGCTTTCTTT.